This TCR beta chain is drawn from a study of blood T cell repertoires in COVID-19. Germline trimming cut 9 bases from V and 9 bases from J; bases unmatched to any gene: 18. CDR1 and CDR2 from the germline V gene are LNHDA and SQIVND (reference sequence). The CDR3 has 18 amino acids. Clones were sequenced by immunoSEQ multiplex PCR, and TCRdb holds only the in-frame ones, with some missing. Among fewer than 350,000 clones listed, roughly 90% were seen once. Sequencing was done on a sample of peripheral blood. This TCR was recovered from a woman under 40 with COVID-19, enrolled during active disease. The V call is TRBV19, the J call TRBJ1-6; 12 positions agree with TRBD1. The CDR3 bases are TGTGCCAGCCCTATACCGGGACAGGGGGCGCGGAGGGGTTCACCCCTCCACTTT. Encoded protein: CASPIPGQGARRGSPLHF.